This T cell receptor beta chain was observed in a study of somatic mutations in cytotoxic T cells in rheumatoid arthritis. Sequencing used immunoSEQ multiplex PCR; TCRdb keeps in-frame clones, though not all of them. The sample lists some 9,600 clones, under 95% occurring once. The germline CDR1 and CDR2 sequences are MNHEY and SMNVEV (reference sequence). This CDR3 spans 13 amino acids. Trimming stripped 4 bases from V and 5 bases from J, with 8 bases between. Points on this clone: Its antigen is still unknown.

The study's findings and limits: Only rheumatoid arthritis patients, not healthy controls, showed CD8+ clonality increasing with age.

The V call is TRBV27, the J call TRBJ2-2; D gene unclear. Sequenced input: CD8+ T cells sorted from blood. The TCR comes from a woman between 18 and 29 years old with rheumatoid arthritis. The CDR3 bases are TGTGCCAGCAGTTCAACAAAGACCGGGGAGCTGTTTTTT. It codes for CASSSTKTGELFF.